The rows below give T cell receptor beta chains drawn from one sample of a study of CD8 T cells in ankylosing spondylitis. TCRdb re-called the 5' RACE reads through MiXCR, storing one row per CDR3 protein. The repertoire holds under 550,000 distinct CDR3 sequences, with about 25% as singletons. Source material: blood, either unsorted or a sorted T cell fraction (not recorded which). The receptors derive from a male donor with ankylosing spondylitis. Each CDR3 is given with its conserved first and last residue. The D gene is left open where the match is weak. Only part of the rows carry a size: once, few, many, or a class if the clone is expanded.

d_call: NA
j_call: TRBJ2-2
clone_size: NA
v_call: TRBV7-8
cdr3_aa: CASSLNSRQVNTGELFF
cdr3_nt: TGTGCCAGCAGCTTGAACAGCCGGCAGGTGAACACCGGGGAGCTGTTTTTT

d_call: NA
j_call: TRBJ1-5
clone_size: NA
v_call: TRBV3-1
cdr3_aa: CASSQGSGASNQPQHF
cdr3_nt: TGTGCCAGCAGCCAAGGATCGGGTGCTAGCAATCAGCCCCAGCATTTT

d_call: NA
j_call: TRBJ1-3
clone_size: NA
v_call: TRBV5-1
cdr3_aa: CASSWSGEDTIYF
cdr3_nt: TGCGCCAGCAGCTGGTCCGGGGAGGACACCATATATTTT

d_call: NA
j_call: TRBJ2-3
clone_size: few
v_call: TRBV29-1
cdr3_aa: CSVEGGLKAADTQYF
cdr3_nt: TGCAGCGTTGAAGGGGGTCTAAAAGCGGCAGATACGCAGTATTTT

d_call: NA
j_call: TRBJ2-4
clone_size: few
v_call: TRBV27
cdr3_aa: CASSFGPTLAKNIQYF
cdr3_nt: TGTGCCAGCAGTTTTGGTCCAACCCTAGCCAAAAACATTCAGTACTTC

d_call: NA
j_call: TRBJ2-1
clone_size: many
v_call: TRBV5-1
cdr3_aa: CASSSQGSYNEQFF
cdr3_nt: TGCGCCAGCAGCTCTCAGGGTTCATACAATGAGCAGTTCTTC

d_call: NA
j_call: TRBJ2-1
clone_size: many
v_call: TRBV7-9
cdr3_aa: CASLPPGAYNEQFF
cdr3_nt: TGTGCCAGCCTCCCCCCAGGAGCTTACAATGAGCAGTTCTTC

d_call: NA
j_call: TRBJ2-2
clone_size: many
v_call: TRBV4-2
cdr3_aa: CASSQDTGNTGELFF
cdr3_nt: TGTGCCAGCAGCCAAGACACAGGAAACACCGGGGAGCTGTTTTTT

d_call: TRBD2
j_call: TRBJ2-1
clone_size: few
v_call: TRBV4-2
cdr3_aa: CASSPGTSARNEQFF
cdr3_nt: TGTGCCAGCAGCCCAGGGACTAGCGCCCGCAATGAGCAGTTCTTC

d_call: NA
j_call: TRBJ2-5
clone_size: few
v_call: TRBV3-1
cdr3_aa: CASSRAQGGETQYF
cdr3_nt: TGTGCCAGCAGCCGCGCACAGGGGGGGGAGACCCAGTACTTC

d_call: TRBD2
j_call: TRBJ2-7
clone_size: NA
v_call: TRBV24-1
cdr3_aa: CATSDHRTSGIYEQYF
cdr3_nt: TGTGCCACCAGTGATCATAGGACTAGCGGGATCTACGAGCAGTACTTC

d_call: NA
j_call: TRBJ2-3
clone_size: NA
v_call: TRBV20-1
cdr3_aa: CSASASEVSTDTQYF
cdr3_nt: TGCAGTGCTAGCGCTAGCGAAGTGAGCACAGATACGCAGTATTTT

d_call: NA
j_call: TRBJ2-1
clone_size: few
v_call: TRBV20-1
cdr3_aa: CSASQGRNNEQFF
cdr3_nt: TGCAGTGCTAGCCAGGGCAGGAACAATGAGCAGTTCTTC

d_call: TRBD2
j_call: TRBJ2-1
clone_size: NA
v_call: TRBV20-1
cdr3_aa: CSARVRTSGIYEQFF
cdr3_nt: TGCAGTGCTAGAGTAAGGACTAGCGGGATTTATGAGCAGTTCTTC

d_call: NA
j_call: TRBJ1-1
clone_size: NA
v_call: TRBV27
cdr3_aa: CASSQGSTEAFF
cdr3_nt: TGTGCCAGCAGTCAGGGGAGCACTGAAGCTTTCTTT

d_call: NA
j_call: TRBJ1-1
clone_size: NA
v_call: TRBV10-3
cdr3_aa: CAISETYREGWGWSEAFF
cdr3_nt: TGTGCCATCAGTGAGACCTACAGGGAGGGATGGGGATGGAGTGAAGCTTTCTTT

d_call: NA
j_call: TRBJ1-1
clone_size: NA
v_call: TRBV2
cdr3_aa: CASRNPGKNTEAFF
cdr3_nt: TGTGCCAGCAGGAACCCAGGGAAGAACACTGAAGCTTTCTTT

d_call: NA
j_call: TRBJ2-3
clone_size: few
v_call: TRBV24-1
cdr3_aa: CATSPGTLLTDTQYF
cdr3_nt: TGTGCCACCAGTCCCGGGACTCTCCTCACAGATACGCAGTATTTT

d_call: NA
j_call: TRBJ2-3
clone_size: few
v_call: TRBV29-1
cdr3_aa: CSASTGFNGDTQYF
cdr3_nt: TGCAGCGCATCCACAGGGTTTAACGGAGATACGCAGTATTTT

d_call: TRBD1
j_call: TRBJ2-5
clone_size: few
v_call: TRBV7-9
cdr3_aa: CASSLRTGGKETQYF
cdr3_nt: TGTGCCAGCAGCCTTAGGACAGGGGGCAAGGAGACCCAGTACTTC

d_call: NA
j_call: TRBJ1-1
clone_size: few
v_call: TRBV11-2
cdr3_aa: CASSLEGAGDTEAFF
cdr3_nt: TGTGCCAGCAGCTTAGAGGGGGCGGGTGACACTGAAGCTTTCTTT

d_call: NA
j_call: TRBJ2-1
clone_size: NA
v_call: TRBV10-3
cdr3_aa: CAISKGSGNNEQFF
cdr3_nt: TGTGCCATCAGCAAGGGGTCCGGGAACAATGAGCAGTTCTTC

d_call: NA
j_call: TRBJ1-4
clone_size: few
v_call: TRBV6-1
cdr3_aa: CASSEIRQATNEKLFF
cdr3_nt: TGTGCCAGCAGTGAGATTCGACAGGCAACTAATGAAAAACTGTTTTTT

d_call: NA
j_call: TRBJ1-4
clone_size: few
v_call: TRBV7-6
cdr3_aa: CASSLVTGEKLFF
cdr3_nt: TGTGCCAGCAGCTTAGTTACAGGCGAAAAACTGTTTTTT

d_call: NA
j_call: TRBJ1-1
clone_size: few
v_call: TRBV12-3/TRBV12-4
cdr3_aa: CASTRLRNTEAFF
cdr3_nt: TGTGCCAGCACCAGGTTACGGAACACTGAAGCTTTCTTT

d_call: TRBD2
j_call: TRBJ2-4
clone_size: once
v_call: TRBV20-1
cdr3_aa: CSARPPGLAGGLAKNIQYF
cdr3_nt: TGCAGTGCTAGACCCCCGGGGCTAGCGGGAGGGTTAGCCAAAAACATTCAGTACTTC

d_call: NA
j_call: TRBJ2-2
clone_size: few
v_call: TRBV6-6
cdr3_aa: CASSGLVTGELFF
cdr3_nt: TGTGCCAGCTCCGGCCTCGTGACCGGGGAGCTGTTTTTT

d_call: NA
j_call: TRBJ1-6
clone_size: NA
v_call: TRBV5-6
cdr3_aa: CASSLVGSPDNSPLHF
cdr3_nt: TGTGCCAGCAGCTTGGTGGGGTCTCCTGATAATTCACCCCTCCACTTT

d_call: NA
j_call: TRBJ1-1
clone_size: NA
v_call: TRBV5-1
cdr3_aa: CASSGLSNTEAFF
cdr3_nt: TGCGCCAGCTCGGGACTCAGTAACACTGAAGCTTTCTTT

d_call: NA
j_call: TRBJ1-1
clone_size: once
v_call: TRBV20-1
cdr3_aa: CSAVVRRGTEAFF
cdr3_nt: TGCAGTGCCGTCGTCAGAAGGGGAACTGAAGCTTTCTTT